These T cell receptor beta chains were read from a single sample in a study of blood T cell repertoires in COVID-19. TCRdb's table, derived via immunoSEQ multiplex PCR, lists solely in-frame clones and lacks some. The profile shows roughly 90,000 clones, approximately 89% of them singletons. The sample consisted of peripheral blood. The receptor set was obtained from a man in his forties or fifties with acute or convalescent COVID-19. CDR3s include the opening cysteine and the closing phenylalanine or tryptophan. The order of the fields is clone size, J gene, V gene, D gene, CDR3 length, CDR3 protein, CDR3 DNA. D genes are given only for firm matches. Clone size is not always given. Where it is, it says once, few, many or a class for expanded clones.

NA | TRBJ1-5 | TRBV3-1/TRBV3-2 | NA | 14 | CASSQDLSYQPQHF | TGTGCCAGCAGCCAAGATCTAAGCTATCAGCCCCAGCATTTT
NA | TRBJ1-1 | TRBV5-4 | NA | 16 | CASSRTRQEPNTEAFF | TGTGCCAGCAGCAGAACCCGACAGGAACCGAACACTGAAGCTTTCTTT
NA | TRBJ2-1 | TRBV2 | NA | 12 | CASGLLRNEQFF | TGTGCCAGCGGACTACTTCGGAATGAGCAGTTCTTC
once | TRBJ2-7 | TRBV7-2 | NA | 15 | CASSLNGRDTGEQYF | TGTGCCAGCAGCCTAAACGGCCGGGACACGGGCGAGCAGTACTTC
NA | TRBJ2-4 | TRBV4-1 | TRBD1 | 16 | CASSHRDREAKNIQYF | TGCGCCAGCAGCCATCGGGACAGGGAGGCCAAAAACATTCAGTACTTC
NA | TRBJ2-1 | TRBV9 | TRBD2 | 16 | CASSVEGLADYNEQFF | TGTGCCAGCAGCGTAGAGGGACTAGCGGACTACAATGAGCAGTTCTTC
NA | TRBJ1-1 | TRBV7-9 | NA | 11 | CASTSDTEAFF | TGTGCCAGCACCTCCGACACTGAAGCTTTCTTT
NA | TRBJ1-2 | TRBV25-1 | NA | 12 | CASTAGDYGYTF | TGTGCCAGCACCGCGGGGGACTATGGCTACACCTTC
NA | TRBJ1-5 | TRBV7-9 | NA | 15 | CASSLGPAGVQPQHF | TGTGCCAGCAGCTTAGGACCTGCGGGGGTCCAGCCCCAGCATTTT
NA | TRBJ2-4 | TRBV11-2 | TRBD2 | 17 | CASSFGASGGAGDIQYF | TGTGCCAGCAGCTTTGGGGCTAGCGGGGGGGCAGGTGACATTCAGTACTTC
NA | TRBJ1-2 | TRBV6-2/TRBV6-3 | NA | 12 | CASSYSAFGYTF | TGTGCCAGCAGTTACTCAGCGTTTGGCTACACCTTC
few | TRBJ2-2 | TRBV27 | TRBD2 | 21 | CASSFLTRSVAGGLGTGELFF | TGTGCCAGCAGTTTCCTGACTCGTTCGGTAGCGGGGGGGCTGGGCACCGGGGAGCTGTTTTTT
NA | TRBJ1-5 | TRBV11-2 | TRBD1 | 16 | CASSPRTGTSAQPQHF | TGTGCCAGCAGTCCGAGGACAGGCACCTCAGCCCAGCCCCAGCATTTT
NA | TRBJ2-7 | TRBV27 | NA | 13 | CASSFKGDYEQYF | TGTGCCAGCAGTTTTAAGGGGGATTACGAGCAGTACTTC
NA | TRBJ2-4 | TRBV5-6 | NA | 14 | CASSLVIAKNIQYF | TGTGCCAGCAGCTTGGTTATAGCCAAAAACATTCAGTACTTC
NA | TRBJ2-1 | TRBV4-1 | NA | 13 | CASSPRQSHEQFF | TGCGCCAGCAGCCCGAGACAGTCCCATGAGCAGTTCTTC
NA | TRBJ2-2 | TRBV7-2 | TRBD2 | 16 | CASSLLAGGNTGELFF | TGTGCCAGCAGCCTACTAGCGGGGGGTAACACCGGGGAGCTGTTTTTT
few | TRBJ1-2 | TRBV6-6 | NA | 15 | CASSYGDRRNYGYTF | TGTGCCAGCAGTTACGGAGACAGACGAAACTATGGCTACACCTTC
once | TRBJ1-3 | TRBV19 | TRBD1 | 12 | CASTATTGRFYF | TGTGCCAGTACCGCTACGACAGGGCGATTCTATTTT
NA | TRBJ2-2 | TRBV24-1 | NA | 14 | CATSDFGGLGELFF | TGTGCCACCAGTGATTTCGGGGGACTCGGGGAGCTGTTTTTT
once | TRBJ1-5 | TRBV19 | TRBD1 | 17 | CASQDRAGDWMGQPQHF | TGTGCCAGCCAGGACAGGGCCGGGGATTGGATGGGCCAGCCCCAGCATTTT
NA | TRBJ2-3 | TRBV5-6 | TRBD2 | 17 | CASSHQTSGGAPDTQYF | TGTGCCAGCAGCCACCAAACTAGCGGGGGGGCTCCAGATACGCAGTATTTT
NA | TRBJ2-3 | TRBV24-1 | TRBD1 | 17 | CATSEDFTGQGADTQYF | TGTGCCACCAGCGAAGATTTCACGGGACAGGGGGCAGATACGCAGTATTTT
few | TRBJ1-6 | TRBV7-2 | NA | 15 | CASSPRIGEGSPLHF | TGTGCCAGCAGCCCCAGAATAGGGGAAGGGTCACCCCTCCACTTT
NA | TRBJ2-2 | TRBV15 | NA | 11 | CATRGSGELFF | TGTGCCACCAGGGGGAGCGGGGAGCTGTTTTTT
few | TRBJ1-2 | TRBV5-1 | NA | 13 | CASSLSSGYGYTF | TGCGCCAGCAGCTTGAGCAGCGGCTATGGCTACACCTTC
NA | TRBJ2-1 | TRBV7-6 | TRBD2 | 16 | CASSFLAVGRYDEQFF | TGTGCCAGCAGCTTCCTAGCGGTAGGACGTTACGATGAGCAGTTCTTC
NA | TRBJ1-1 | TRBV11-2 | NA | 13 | CASSLTGNTEAFF | TGTGCCAGCAGCTTGACAGGGAACACTGAAGCTTTCTTT
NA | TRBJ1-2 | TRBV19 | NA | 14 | CASSPRTVNYGYTF | TGTGCCAGTAGTCCCAGGACAGTTAACTATGGCTACACCTTC
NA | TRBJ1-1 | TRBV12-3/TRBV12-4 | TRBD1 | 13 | CASSLSQGAKAFF | TGTGCCAGCAGTTTGAGCCAGGGGGCGAAAGCTTTCTTT
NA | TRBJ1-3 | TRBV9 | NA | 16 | CASSGRQDPRGNTIYF | TGTGCCAGCAGCGGTCGACAGGACCCGCGAGGAAACACCATATATTTT
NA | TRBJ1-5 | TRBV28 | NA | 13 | CASSRDSNQPQHF | TGTGCCAGCAGTCGAGATAGCAATCAGCCCCAGCATTTT
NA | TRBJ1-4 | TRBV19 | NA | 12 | CASSALNEKLFF | TGTGCCAGTAGTGCTCTAAATGAAAAACTGTTTTTT
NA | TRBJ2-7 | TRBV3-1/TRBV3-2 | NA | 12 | CASSHLGLEQYF | TGTGCCAGCAGCCACCTGGGGCTCGAGCAGTACTTC
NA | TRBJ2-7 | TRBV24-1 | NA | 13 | CATSDSHSYEQYF | TGTGCCACCAGTGATTCCCACAGCTACGAGCAGTACTTC
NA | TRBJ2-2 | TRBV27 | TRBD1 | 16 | CASSLYPGQIAGELFF | TGTGCCAGCAGTTTATACCCGGGACAGATAGCCGGGGAGCTGTTTTTT
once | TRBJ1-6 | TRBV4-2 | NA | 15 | CASSQSGRSKSPLHF | TGTGCCAGCAGCCAATCGGGGAGAAGTAAATCACCCCTCCACTTT
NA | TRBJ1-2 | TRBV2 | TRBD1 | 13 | CASTSTGTNGYTF | TGTGCCAGCACCTCGACAGGGACGAATGGCTACACCTTC
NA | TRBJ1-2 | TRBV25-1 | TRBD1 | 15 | CASSESPRTGSGYTF | TGTGCCAGCAGTGAAAGTCCCCGGACAGGGTCCGGCTACACCTTC
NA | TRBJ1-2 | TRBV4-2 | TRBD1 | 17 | CASSQEGGRQGVYGYTF | TGTGCCAGCAGCCAAGAGGGCGGTCGCCAGGGGGTCTATGGCTACACCTTC
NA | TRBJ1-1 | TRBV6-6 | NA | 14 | CASSQTAGYTEAFF | TGTGCCAGCAGCCAGACAGCCGGATACACTGAAGCTTTCTTT
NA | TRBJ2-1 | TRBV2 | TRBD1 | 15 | CASTDRKYSYNEQFF | TGTGCCAGCACGGACAGGAAGTATTCCTACAATGAGCAGTTCTTC
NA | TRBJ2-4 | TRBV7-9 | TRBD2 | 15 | CASTTSGGAGNIQYF | TGTGCCAGCACCACTAGCGGGGGGGCCGGTAACATTCAGTACTTC
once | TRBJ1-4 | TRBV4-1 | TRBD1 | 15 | CASSLGQGLNEKLFF | TGCGCCAGCAGCCTTGGACAGGGCCTTAATGAAAAACTGTTTTTT
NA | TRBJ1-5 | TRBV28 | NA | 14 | CASSPIPSNQPQHF | TGTGCCAGCAGTCCCATCCCTAGCAATCAGCCCCAGCATTTT
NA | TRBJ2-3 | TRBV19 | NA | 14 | CASTRQGPRDTQYF | TGTGCCAGTACAAGGCAGGGGCCAAGGGATACGCAGTATTTT
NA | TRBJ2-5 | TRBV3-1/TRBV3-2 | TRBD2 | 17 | CASSQRLAGQYQETQYF | TGTGCCAGCAGCCAAAGACTAGCGGGACAGTACCAAGAGACCCAGTACTTC
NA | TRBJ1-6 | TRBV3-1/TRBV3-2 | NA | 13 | CASSQALNSPLHF | TGTGCCAGCAGCCAAGCCTTGAATTCACCCCTCCACTTT
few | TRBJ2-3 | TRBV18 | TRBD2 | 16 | CASSPSSGTSTDTQYF | TGTGCCAGCTCACCTTCTAGCGGGACTTCCACAGATACGCAGTATTTT
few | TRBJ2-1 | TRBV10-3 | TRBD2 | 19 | CAISESALAGGRGYNEQFF | TGTGCCATCAGTGAGTCGGCACTAGCGGGAGGCCGCGGCTACAATGAGCAGTTCTTC
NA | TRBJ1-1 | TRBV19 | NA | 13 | CASTITGWPEAFF | TGTGCCAGTACCATCACAGGGTGGCCTGAAGCTTTCTTT
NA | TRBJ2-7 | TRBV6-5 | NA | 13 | CASKGRGGYEQYF | TGTGCCAGCAAGGGTAGGGGGGGATACGAGCAGTACTTC
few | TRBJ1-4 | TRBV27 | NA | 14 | CASSLGGINEKLFF | TGTGCCAGCAGTTTGGGGGGAATCAATGAAAAACTGTTTTTT
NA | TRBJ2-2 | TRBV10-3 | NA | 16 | CAISDTDSGGTGELFF | TGTGCCATCAGTGATACGGACAGCGGCGGGACCGGGGAGCTGTTTTTT